A single T cell receptor (beta chain) is shown here with its context. TCRdb analysed the 5' RACE reads with MiXCR anew, one entry per CDR3 protein. The sample has roughly 39,000 distinct CDR3 sequences, over 15% seen once. Naive CD4+ T cells were purified with Tregs depleted by CD25. Deletions cut 4 bases from V and 8 bases from J, with 12 bases between. This CDR3 has 13 residues. Germline V gene sequence: CDR1 DFQATT, CDR2 SNEGSKA (reference sequence). This sequence originates from a female donor with breast cancer. The sequenced sample consisted of naive CD4+ T cells sorted from a lymph node. The subset: naive CD4+ T cells, CD4+CD45RA+CD25-. The chain links TRBV20-1 to TRBJ1-6; TRBD1 might be the D (5 bases). This chain's CDR3 is CSATGTKDSPLHF. The CDR3 DNA reads TGCAGTGCTACCGGGACTAAGGATTCACCCCTCCACTTT.